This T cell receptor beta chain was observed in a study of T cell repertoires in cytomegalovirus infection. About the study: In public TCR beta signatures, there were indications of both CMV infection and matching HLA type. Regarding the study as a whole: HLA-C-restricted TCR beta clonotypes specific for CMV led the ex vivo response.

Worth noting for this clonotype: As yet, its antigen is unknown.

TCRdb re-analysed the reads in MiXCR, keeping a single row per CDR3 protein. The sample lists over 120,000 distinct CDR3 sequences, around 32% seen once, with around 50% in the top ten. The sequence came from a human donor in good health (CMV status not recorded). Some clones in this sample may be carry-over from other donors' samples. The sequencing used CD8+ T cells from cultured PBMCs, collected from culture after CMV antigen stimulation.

CDR3 loop: CASSATTEGYGYTF. The CDR3 DNA reads as TGTGCCAGCAGCGCGACGACAGAAGGCTATGGCTACACCTTC. V gene TRBV7-4 combines with J gene TRBJ1-2; weak D call: TRBD1 (5 bases). CDR1 SGHVT and CDR2 SQSDAQ come from the germline V gene. The ends were cut back, 5 bases at V and 4 bases at J, with 14 bases in the middle. This CDR3 is 14 amino acids long.